This TCR beta chain was sequenced during a study of cytomegalovirus exposure and HLA in healthy donors. The PCR had 60 Vbeta and 13 Jbeta primers. Measured with immunoSEQ multiplex PCR; TCRdb has only the in-frame clones, and not every one. The data show just over 150,000 clones, approximately 85% seen once. The source material was PBMCs. This TCR derives from a man between 18 and 35 years old in good health and CMV-seropositive.

The CDR3 region has the DNA TGTGCCAGCAGCACCGGGACAGCCTCAAAGAATGGCTACACCTTC. Translated: CASSTGTASKNGYTF. The chain couples TRBV7-6 to TRBJ1-2; 7 bases are shared with TRBD1. With 5 bases clipped from V and 6 bases from J, the junction kept 12 bases outside the gene matches. CDR3 length equals 15 residues. Germline V gene lookup returns CDR1 SGHVS and CDR2 FNYEAQ.